This T cell receptor (beta chain) was recovered during a study of T cells in narcolepsy. The wider study: Healthy controls were enrolled alongside patients with narcolepsy type 1 or type 2. The study, taken as a whole, reports: HCRT-specific and TRIB2-specific autoreactive clonotypes appeared among same-patient CSF and blood CD4+ clonotypes. Autoreactive clone sequences were missing from some blood memory CD4+ repertoires. Healthy controls reportedly lacked the autoreactive clonotypes serially found in patients' blood.

Comments on this clone: No antigen is known for it.

Assay used: immunoSEQ multiplex PCR; TCRdb lists only in-frame clones, some missing. The table lists over 40,000 clones, approximately 88% of them singletons. Between the trimmed V and J ends, which lost 4 bases and 3 bases, there was a span of 10 bases. Germline assignment: CDR1 SGHTS and CDR2 YDEGEE. The CDR3 is 13 residues long. Sequencing used CD45RA- memory CD4+ T cells from PBMCs. The receptor comes from a human donor with narcolepsy. The chain couples TRBV5-8 to TRBJ1-1, with a weak D call TRBD1 (5 bases). CDR3 protein: CASSPWGDTEAFF. CDR3 nucleotides: TGTGCCAGCAGCCCGTGGGGGGACACTGAAGCTTTCTTT. Complete variable domain (other parts from reference TRBV5-8 and TRBJ1-1): EAGVTQSPTHLIKTRGQQATLRCSPISGHTSVYWYQQALGLGLQFLLWYDEGEERNRGNFPPRFSGRQFPNYSSELNVNALELEDSALYLCASSPWGDTEAFFGQGTRLTVV.